Shown below are 17 T cell receptor beta chains from a single sample sequenced in a study of PD-L1 blockade in urothelial cancer. Regarding time point: peripheral blood 6 weeks after treatment start. Sequencing was performed with immunoSEQ multiplex PCR; in TCRdb, only in-frame clones are kept and a portion is missing. The table records fewer than 90,000 clones, 91% of them present only once. The input for sequencing was PBMCs, taken around atezolizumab (anti-PD-L1) treatment. Receptor source: a woman at least 80 years old with urothelial cancer.

The chain links TRBV5-1 to TRBJ2-5, with a tentative D call TRBD2 (6 bases). CDR1 SGHRS and CDR2 YFSETQ come from the germline V gene. There are 14 residues in the CDR3. The ends were cut back, 5 bases at V and 3 bases at J, with 14 bases in the middle. The CDR3 sequence is CASRAVEGEETQYF. In DNA, the CDR3 is TGCGCCAGCAGAGCCGTGGAGGGTGAAGAGACCCAGTACTTC. The full variable domain, its missing parts supplied by reference TRBV5-1 and TRBJ2-5, is KAGVTQTPRYLIKTRGQQVTLSCSPISGHRSVSWYQQTPGQGLQFLFEYFSETQRNKGNFPGRFSGRQFSNSRSEMNVSTLELGDSALYLCASRAVEGEETQYFGPGTRLLVL.

The chain couples TRBV30 to TRBJ1-2; 8 bases are a match to TRBD1. This CDR3 contains 13 residues. The germline V gene has CDR1 GTSNPN and CDR2 SVGIG (reference sequence). V lost 5 bases and J lost 7; bases outside the gene matches: 9. The CDR3 bases are TGTGCCTGGGTGACCCAGGGGGCGGCTGGCTACACCTTC. Translating it yields CAWVTQGAAGYTF.

The CDR3 region has the DNA TGTGCCAGCAGCTTCTCAGGGGGCTCCTACAATGAGCAGTTCTTC. Its translation is CASSFSGGSYNEQFF. V and J are TRBV7-3 and TRBJ2-1, with 7 nucleotides matching TRBD1. The V gene's germline CDR1 is SGHTA and CDR2 FQGTGA. After removal of 3 bases from V and 0 bases from J, the junction contained 2 bases not matched to a gene. The length of the CDR3 is 15 residues.

The gene calls are TRBV5-4 and TRBJ1-5; a possible D gene is TRBD1 (5 bases). Germline V gene lookup returns CDR1 SGHNT and CDR2 YYREEE (reference sequence). CDR3 size: 14 residues. V was shortened by 4 bases and J by 5 bases, with 13 bases between the two germline ends. CDR3: CASSRGGLDQPQHF. The CDR3, as DNA: TGTGCCAGCAGCCGGGGGGGTCTCGATCAGCCCCAGCATTTT. Full variable domain (rest looked up from reference TRBV5-4 and TRBJ1-5): ETGVTQSPTHLIKTRGQQVTLRCSSQSGHNTVSWYQQALGQGPQFIFQYYREEENGRGNFPPRFSGLQFPNYSSELNVNALELDDSALYLCASSRGGLDQPQHFGDGTRLSIL.

The V gene is TRBV5-5, the J gene TRBJ2-6; 9 nucleotides align to TRBD1. Germline V CDR1 and CDR2: SGHKS, YYEKEE (reference sequence). V was clipped by 0 bases and J by 2 bases; unmatched bases: 6. The CDR3 spans 18 residues. Here the CDR3 DNA reads TGTGCCAGCAGCTTGGTAGGACAGGGGCTCCCTGGGGCCAACGTCCTGACTTTC. Translating gives CASSLVGQGLPGANVLTF.

This sequence joins TRBV28 and TRBJ1-1; no definite D call. The CDR3 is 14 residues long. In germline, CDR1 is MDHEN, CDR2 SYDVKM. The ends were cut back, 2 bases at V and 4 bases at J, with 11 bases in the middle. The CDR3 protein is CASSLPGDSTEAFF. The CDR3, as DNA: TGTGCCAGCAGTTTACCGGGAGATTCCACTGAAGCTTTCTTT.

The chain employs TRBV4-2 and TRBJ2-7; 8 positions agree with TRBD2. The germline V gene encodes CDR1 LGHNA and CDR2 YNFKEQ. V lost 1 base to trimming and J lost 6 bases; unmatched junction nucleotides: 8. The length of the CDR3 is 15 residues. CDR3 residues: CASSQGGLGSAEQYF. The CDR3 region has the DNA TGTGCCAGCAGCCAAGGGGGACTAGGAAGTGCCGAGCAGTACTTC.

The V and J genes are TRBV28 and TRBJ2-3, with D perhaps TRBD2 (5 bases). Germline V gives CDR1 MDHEN, CDR2 SYDVKM. Trimming took 11 bases from V and 2 from J, leaving 8 bases between them. The CDR3 extends over 11 amino acids. In nucleotides, the CDR3 is TGTGCCGGGAGCTCCACAGATACGCAGTATTTT. Translating it yields CAGSSTDTQYF.

The chain has TRBV15 and TRBJ2-4, with TRBD2 matching over 9 bases. J lost 4 bases, V lost 3 bases, and 10 bases had no gene match. The germline gives CDR1 LNHNV, CDR2 YYDKDF (reference sequence). The CDR3 extends over 17 amino acids. The CDR3 DNA follows: TGTGCCACCAGCAGCGGGGCTAGCGGGATAAGGAAAAACATTCAGTACTTC. Translated: CATSSGASGIRKNIQYF.

V usage is TRBV7-8 and J usage is TRBJ2-3; TRBD2 agrees at 8 bases. The CDR3 totals 16 residues. CDR1 is SGHVS, CDR2 FQNEAQ, per germline. J was trimmed by 6 bases and V by 5 bases; bases with no gene match: 13. DNA of the CDR3: TGTGCCAGCAGCACTACCCGGACTAGCTCGAGGGATACGCAGTATTTT. It yields the protein CASSTTRTSSRDTQYF.

The rearrangement uses TRBV6-6 and TRBJ1-4, with D unresolved. This CDR3 has 16 amino acids. CDR1 and CDR2 from the germline V gene are MNHNY and SVGAGI (reference sequence). V lost 5 bases, J lost 12 bases, and 25 bases lay in between. CDR3 in DNA: TGTGCCAGCAGTCGACACGGGGATATCCGAATACCTGAACTGTTTTTT. It codes for CASSRHGDIRIPELFF.

The rearrangement uses TRBV7-3 and TRBJ1-2, with 11 bases identical to TRBD1. V shed 5 bases, J shed 6 bases, and the junction held 8 bases outside the gene matches. CDR1 is SGHTA and CDR2 is FQGTGA in the germline V gene. This CDR3 spans 15 amino acids. The CDR3 bases are TGTGCCAGCAGCGCGACCGGGACAGGGGGTGATGGCTACACCTTC. It specifies CASSATGTGGDGYTF. Full variable domain (remainder filled in from reference TRBV7-3 and TRBJ1-2): GAGVSQTPSNKVTEKGKYVELRCDPISGHTALYWYRQSLGQGPEFLIYFQGTGAADDSGLPNDRFFAVRPEGSVSTLKIQRTERGDSAVYLCASSATGTGGDGYTFGSGTRLTVV.

This clone was seen just once. The chain carries TRBV7-2 and TRBJ2-3; 7 bases align to TRBD2. This CDR3 region has 14 residues. Looked up from germline, CDR1 is SGHTA and CDR2 is FQGNSA. The J segment lost 5 bases and the V segment lost 4 bases, leaving 6 bases of the junction unmatched. The CDR3 loop reads CASSSLGGIDTQYF. The CDR3 DNA is TGTGCCAGCAGCTCCCTCGGGGGGATAGATACGCAGTATTTT.

The chain carries TRBV28 and TRBJ2-3, with unresolved D. Germline-derived CDR1 and CDR2 are MDHEN and SYDVKM. V lost 6 bases, J lost 0 bases, and 10 bases lay in between. This CDR3 comprises 14 residues. Here the CDR3 DNA reads TGTGCCAGCAGAGTAACCGGGAGCACAGATACGCAGTATTTT. Its protein is CASRVTGSTDTQYF.

The chain has TRBV9 and TRBJ2-3; TRBD2 matches 11 bases. The CDR3 runs 20 residues. The J segment lost 1 base and the V segment lost 2 bases, leaving 15 bases of the junction unmatched. Germline V gene sequence: CDR1 SGDLS, CDR2 YYNGEE. CDR3 DNA: TGTGCCAGCAGCGTCTCACTAGCGGGGGCTCTTCGTAGTGGCACAGATACGCAGTATTTT. It codes for CASSVSLAGALRSGTDTQYF.

The chain is built from TRBV29-1 and TRBJ2-1, with TRBD2 as a possible D gene (6 bases). V lost 6 bases and J lost 9, with 15 bases in between. CDR1 and CDR2 from the germline V gene are SQVTM and ANQGSEA. This CDR3 contains 12 residues. Here the CDR3 reads CSVGGLSREQFF. The CDR3 nucleotides are TGCAGCGTGGGGGGACTGTCCCGTGAGCAGTTCTTC.

This chain connects TRBV27 to TRBJ1-1; D unclear. The CDR3 has 13 residues. Germline CDR1 MNHEY, CDR2 SMNVEV (reference sequence). The germline V and J ends were trimmed by 6 bases and 1 base, with 9 bases remaining between them. The CDR3, as DNA: TGTGCCAGCAGGACGCCGGGGAACACTGAAGCTTTCTTT. This gives the protein CASRTPGNTEAFF.